This entry lists 16 T cell receptor beta chains sequenced from one sample in a study of blood T cell repertoires in COVID-19. Clones were read by immunoSEQ multiplex PCR, and TCRdb kept only the in-frame ones, dropping some. This repertoire shows about 100,000 clones, 70% to 80% found once; its top ten account for around 10%. The sample comprised peripheral blood. All receptors come from a woman in her 70s with acute or convalescent COVID-19.

The chain recombines TRBV6-6 with TRBJ2-3; 8 bases match TRBD2. The V gene end was trimmed by 7 bases and the J gene end by 1 base; junction bases not matched to a gene: 10. The CDR3 runs to 16 residues. From germline, CDR1 is MNHNY and CDR2 SVGAGI (reference sequence). For the CDR3, the DNA is TGTGCCAGCATTCCCGGGGGGGGCGGGCGCACAGATACGCAGTATTTT. Translated: CASIPGGGGRTDTQYF.

The chain carries TRBV6-6 and TRBJ1-4, with D possibly being TRBD1 (6 bases). V was shortened by 6 bases and J by 8 bases, with 13 bases between the two germline ends. CDR1 is MNHNY and CDR2 is SVGAGI in the germline V gene (reference sequence). This CDR3 is 13 amino acids long. CDR3: CASSRTVGEKLFF. The CDR3 nucleotides read TGTGCCAGCAGCCGGACAGTAGGGGAAAAACTGTTTTTT.

The chain carries TRBV28 and TRBJ2-7; weak D call: TRBD2 (7 bases). CDR1 and CDR2 (germline): MDHEN, SYDVKM. CDR3 length equals 14 residues. V was pared by 6 bases and J by 7 bases, with 19 bases between. The CDR3: CASSGGHGGSEQYV. In DNA form, the CDR3 reads TGTGCCAGCAGCGGGGGGCACGGGGGTTCGGAGCAGTACGTC.

This clone was detected only a few times. The chain carries TRBV24-1 and TRBJ1-5; a weak D match, TRBD1 (5 bases). The CDR3 consists of 14 residues. The V and J ends lost 3 bases and 6 bases respectively, with 11 bases between them. Germline V lookup: CDR1 KGHDR, CDR2 SFDVKD. CDR3: CATSDRQSRQPQHF. Here the CDR3 DNA reads TGTGCCACCAGTGATCGACAGTCGCGTCAGCCCCAGCATTTT.

The rearrangement links TRBV12-3 or TRBV12-4 to TRBJ1-2; 12 nucleotides match TRBD1. The ends lost 5 bases at V and 8 bases at J; junction bases unmatched: 3. The length of the CDR3 is 13 residues. CDR3 in amino acids: CASSPGTGGGYTF. The DNA for the CDR3 is TGTGCCAGCAGTCCCGGGACAGGGGGCGGCTACACCTTC.

The chain uses TRBV28 and TRBJ2-7; tentatively, D is TRBD2 (6 bases). The CDR3 length is 14 residues. V was shortened by 3 bases and J by 3 bases, with 12 bases between the two germline ends. Germline V gives CDR1 MDHEN, CDR2 SYDVKM. The CDR3 DNA is TGTGCCAGCAGTTTGGCTAGCGAAATCTACGAGCAGTACGTC. This translates into CASSLASEIYEQYV.

DNA for the CDR3: TGCGCCAGCAGCTTGGGAGGGACAGGATGGGTCGAAGCTTTCTTT. Its translation is CASSLGGTGWVEAFF. The rearrangement joins TRBV5-1 to TRBJ1-1; TRBD1 matches 8 bases. The germline CDR1 and CDR2 sequences are SGHRS and YFSETQ. With 0 bases clipped from V and 8 bases from J, the junction kept 9 bases outside the gene matches. There are 15 residues in the CDR3.

This clone has only a few counts. This chain connects TRBV14 to TRBJ1-2; TRBD1 aligns across 9 bases. CDR1 and CDR2 from the germline V gene are SGHDN and FVKESK. V dropped 5 bases and J dropped 8; count of bases not matched to a gene: 12. The CDR3 covers 15 residues. CDR3 in amino acids: CASSSPGQGTFGYTF. Here the CDR3 DNA reads TGTGCCAGCAGCTCTCCGGGACAGGGAACCTTCGGCTACACCTTC.

The chain employs TRBV7-8 and TRBJ2-1; 8 nucleotides align to TRBD2. V was pared by 4 bases and J by 5 bases, with 4 bases of the junction left unmatched. The CDR3 loop spans 14 amino acids. Germline loops: CDR1 SGHVS, CDR2 FQNEAQ. CDR3 sequence reads: CASSSERGHNEQFF. Here the CDR3 DNA reads TGTGCCAGCAGCTCCGAGCGGGGGCACAATGAGCAGTTCTTC.

The chain uses TRBV9 and TRBJ2-1; 11 bases agree with TRBD2. J gave up 7 bases and V 0 bases, and 6 bases lay outside the gene matches. Germline V gene lookup returns CDR1 SGDLS and CDR2 YYNGEE. CDR3 length: 16 residues. Written as DNA, the CDR3 is TGTGCCAGCAGCGTAGGGCTAGCGGGAGGAGGGAATGAGCAGTTCTTC. This sequence encodes CASSVGLAGGGNEQFF.

This sequence joins TRBV6-5 and TRBJ2-5; D not certain. With 7 bases removed from V and 5 bases from J, the gap between germline ends came to 17 bases. The germline CDR1 and CDR2 sequences are MNHEY and SVGAGI. CDR3 size: 14 residues. The CDR3, as DNA: TGTGCCAGCAAATCGAGTCCTAAATCGGAGACCCAGTACTTC. It yields the protein CASKSSPKSETQYF.

The CDR3 nucleotides read TGTGCCAGTAGTATCGCCAGGGATGGGAACACTGAAGCTTTCTTT. Translated: CASSIARDGNTEAFF. The chain combines TRBV19 with TRBJ1-1; TRBD1 might be the D (5 bases). From germline, CDR1 is LNHDA and CDR2 SQIVND (reference sequence). The CDR3 totals 15 residues. V was cut by 3 bases and J by 1 base, with 12 bases left in between.

The chain joins TRBV18 to TRBJ1-5, with D perhaps TRBD1 (5 bases). The CDR3 contains 17 residues. The germline V gene has CDR1 KGHSH and CDR2 LQKENI. V was cut by 0 bases and J by 0 bases, with 12 bases left in between. CDR3 loop: CASSPPAGTVSNQPQHF. The CDR3 DNA sequence: TGTGCCAGCTCACCACCGGCGGGGACGGTTAGCAATCAGCCCCAGCATTTT.

V and J are TRBV10-3 and TRBJ1-2; 7 bases match TRBD1. J was trimmed by 0 bases and V by 6 bases; bases with no gene match: 7. The CDR3 runs 15 residues. Germline V gives CDR1 ENHRY, CDR2 SYGVKD. Here the CDR3 reads CAIRWDSQTNYGYTF. CDR3 nucleotides: TGTGCCATCAGATGGGACAGTCAAACTAACTATGGCTACACCTTC.

The chain joins TRBV5-6 to TRBJ2-3, with a tentative D call TRBD1 (5 bases). The CDR3 totals 15 residues. V was cut by 1 base and J by 2 bases, with 11 bases left in between. Germline V gene sequence: CDR1 SGHDT, CDR2 YYEEEE. The CDR3 sequence: CASSLMQGTTDTQYF. The CDR3 nucleotides read TGTGCCAGCAGCTTGATGCAGGGAACCACAGATACGCAGTATTTT.

This clone was counted between two and nine times. V gene TRBV12-3 or TRBV12-4 combines with J gene TRBJ1-1, with D perhaps TRBD1 (6 bases). The CDR3 loop spans 13 amino acids. Trimming shortened V by 6 bases and J by 5 bases, and 13 bases separated the two germline ends. CDR3 residues: CASRVVQGTEAFF. The CDR3 DNA sequence: TGTGCCAGCAGGGTTGTTCAGGGGACTGAAGCTTTCTTT.